These T cell receptor beta chains were read from a single sample in a study of human T cells and chemical hapten exposure. TCRdb ran MiXCR on the RACE reads and lists one entry per CDR3 protein. The sample carries roughly 380,000 distinct CDR3 sequences, around 5.5% recorded once. The material was whole blood, obtained in connection with sensitization to the hapten diphenylcyclopropenone (DPC). The source of these receptors is a woman in her 50s with alopecia areata. Some clones in this sample may be carry-over from other donors' samples. Each CDR3 is given with its conserved first and last residue. The order of the fields is D gene, clone size, J gene, V gene, CDR3 protein, CDR3 DNA. The D gene is left open where the match is weak. Some rows mark clone size as missing; the rest say once, few, many or name a class of expanded clone.

d_gene: NA; abundance: many; j_gene: TRBJ2-2; v_gene: TRBV24-1; CDR3aa: CATSDLRHHWELFF; CDR3nt: TGTGCCACCAGTGATCTTAGACATCATTGGGAGCTGTTTTTT
d_gene: NA; abundance: many; j_gene: TRBJ2-1; v_gene: TRBV2; CDR3aa: CASSVGNNEQFF; CDR3nt: TGTGCCAGCAGTGTGGGGAACAATGAGCAGTTCTTC
d_gene: TRBD1; abundance: many; j_gene: TRBJ2-7; v_gene: TRBV12-3/TRBV12-4; CDR3aa: CASSTVDRDYEQYF; CDR3nt: TGTGCCAGCAGTACCGTCGACAGGGATTACGAGCAGTACTTC
d_gene: TRBD2; abundance: NA; j_gene: TRBJ2-1; v_gene: TRBV10-2; CDR3aa: CASLSGRAGKRDEQFF; CDR3nt: TGCGCCAGCCTAAGCGGGAGGGCCGGCAAGCGCGATGAGCAGTTCTTC
d_gene: NA; abundance: NA; j_gene: TRBJ2-5; v_gene: TRBV5-4; CDR3aa: CASSLVGQNGETQYF; CDR3nt: TGTGCCAGCAGCTTGGTAGGACAGAACGGGGAGACCCAGTACTTC
d_gene: NA; abundance: few; j_gene: TRBJ1-1; v_gene: TRBV5-1; CDR3aa: CASRGGARDSTEAFF; CDR3nt: TGCGCCAGCAGGGGCGGCGCTAGGGATAGCACTGAAGCTTTCTTT
d_gene: TRBD1; abundance: NA; j_gene: TRBJ1-1; v_gene: TRBV5-6; CDR3aa: CASSLAGQGPSTEAFF; CDR3nt: TGTGCCAGCAGCTTGGCCGGACAGGGACCGAGCACTGAAGCTTTCTTT
d_gene: NA; abundance: many; j_gene: TRBJ1-1; v_gene: TRBV6-2/TRBV6-3; CDR3aa: CASSSGRLNTEAFF; CDR3nt: TGTGCCAGCAGCTCGGGGCGCCTGAACACTGAAGCTTTCTTT
d_gene: NA; abundance: NA; j_gene: TRBJ1-1; v_gene: TRBV29-1; CDR3aa: CSVATGLETEAFF; CDR3nt: TGCAGCGTCGCAACTGGGCTGGAGACTGAAGCTTTCTTT
d_gene: NA; abundance: NA; j_gene: TRBJ2-3; v_gene: TRBV4-2; CDR3aa: CASSQDRGATLEDTQYF; CDR3nt: TGTGCCAGCAGCCAAGATAGAGGAGCGACCCTTGAGGATACGCAGTATTTT
d_gene: NA; abundance: NA; j_gene: TRBJ1-6; v_gene: TRBV28; CDR3aa: CASSLSPLGSPLHF; CDR3nt: TGTGCCAGCAGTTTATCGCCCCTCGGGTCACCCCTCCACTTT
d_gene: NA; abundance: many; j_gene: TRBJ2-3; v_gene: TRBV9; CDR3aa: CASSQRQVADTQYF; CDR3nt: TGTGCCAGCAGCCAGAGACAGGTGGCAGATACGCAGTATTTT
d_gene: NA; abundance: many; j_gene: TRBJ2-5; v_gene: TRBV2; CDR3aa: CASRTDSETQYF; CDR3nt: TGTGCCAGCCGGACTGATTCGGAGACCCAGTACTTC
d_gene: TRBD2; abundance: few; j_gene: TRBJ2-7; v_gene: TRBV6-5; CDR3aa: CASKAGGNEQYF; CDR3nt: TGTGCCAGCAAGGCGGGAGGAAACGAGCAGTACTTC
d_gene: NA; abundance: many; j_gene: TRBJ1-1; v_gene: TRBV29-1; CDR3aa: CSVAGEQGRTEAFF; CDR3nt: TGCAGCGTTGCGGGCGAGCAGGGCCGGACTGAAGCTTTCTTT
d_gene: NA; abundance: few; j_gene: TRBJ2-2; v_gene: TRBV30; CDR3aa: CAWSVQVAGELFF; CDR3nt: TGTGCCTGGAGTGTCCAGGTGGCCGGGGAGCTGTTTTTT
d_gene: NA; abundance: many; j_gene: TRBJ1-1; v_gene: TRBV3-1; CDR3aa: CASSQEGGEAFF; CDR3nt: TGTGCCAGCAGCCAAGAAGGGGGTGAAGCTTTCTTT
d_gene: NA; abundance: many; j_gene: TRBJ2-1; v_gene: TRBV7-2; CDR3aa: CASSLVPNEQFF; CDR3nt: TGTGCCAGCAGCTTAGTGCCGAATGAGCAGTTCTTC
d_gene: NA; abundance: many; j_gene: TRBJ1-3; v_gene: TRBV4-2; CDR3aa: CASSQEGGNTIYF; CDR3nt: TGTGCCAGCAGCCAAGAAGGTGGAAACACCATATATTTT
d_gene: TRBD1; abundance: NA; j_gene: TRBJ1-5; v_gene: TRBV10-3; CDR3aa: CAIRDRDNQPQHF; CDR3nt: TGTGCCATCCGGGACAGGGACAATCAGCCCCAGCATTTT
d_gene: NA; abundance: few; j_gene: TRBJ1-2; v_gene: TRBV28; CDR3aa: CASSLWRGDYGYTF; CDR3nt: TGTGCCAGCAGTTTATGGCGGGGAGACTATGGCTACACCTTC
d_gene: NA; abundance: many; j_gene: TRBJ1-5; v_gene: TRBV6-1; CDR3aa: CASSERRYQPQHF; CDR3nt: TGTGCCAGCAGTGAACGGCGATATCAGCCCCAGCATTTT
d_gene: NA; abundance: NA; j_gene: TRBJ2-5; v_gene: TRBV6-1; CDR3aa: CASRTGTGTQYF; CDR3nt: TGTGCCAGCAGGACGGGGACCGGGACCCAGTACTTC
d_gene: NA; abundance: NA; j_gene: TRBJ1-6; v_gene: TRBV7-2; CDR3aa: CASSLARVRDSPLHF; CDR3nt: TGTGCCAGCAGCTTAGCGCGGGTCCGGGATTCACCCCTCCACTTT
d_gene: NA; abundance: many; j_gene: TRBJ2-1; v_gene: TRBV2; CDR3aa: CASNHLGPGDEQFF; CDR3nt: TGTGCCAGCAACCACCTAGGCCCGGGCGATGAGCAGTTCTTC
d_gene: NA; abundance: NA; j_gene: TRBJ2-5; v_gene: TRBV28; CDR3aa: CASSYPLFGQAEETQYF; CDR3nt: TGTGCCAGCAGTTACCCGTTGTTCGGCCAGGCGGAAGAGACCCAGTACTTC
d_gene: TRBD1; abundance: many; j_gene: TRBJ1-5; v_gene: TRBV5-6; CDR3aa: CASSVQGAGNQPQHF; CDR3nt: TGTGCCAGCAGCGTACAGGGGGCGGGCAATCAGCCCCAGCATTTT
d_gene: TRBD2; abundance: few; j_gene: TRBJ2-1; v_gene: TRBV20-1; CDR3aa: CSVAGEGRSYNEQFF; CDR3nt: TGCAGTGTGGCGGGGGAGGGCAGGTCCTACAATGAGCAGTTCTTC
d_gene: NA; abundance: many; j_gene: TRBJ2-3; v_gene: TRBV6-5; CDR3aa: CASSPGPRTDTQYF; CDR3nt: TGTGCCAGCAGTCCCGGACCTCGCACAGATACGCAGTATTTT